Following are 25 T cell receptor beta chains from one sample sequenced in a study of blood T cell repertoires in COVID-19. The table came from immunoSEQ multiplex PCR; TCRdb's copy has only in-frame clones and leaves some out. Of about 480,000 clones in the sample, 80% to 90% are singletons; the top ten hold 4% to 5.5%. Sequencing was performed on peripheral blood. The source is a young woman with acute or convalescent COVID-19.

This clone was recorded only once. This chain connects TRBV5-1 to TRBJ2-3; D gene uncertain. The CDR3 runs 13 residues. Germline V gene sequence: CDR1 SGHRS, CDR2 YFSETQ. Trimming removed 5 bases from V and 1 base from J, with 8 bases in between. For the CDR3, the DNA is TGCGCCAGCAGTGGGCTTGGCACAGATACGCAGTATTTT. Translation gives CASSGLGTDTQYF.

V is TRBV13 and J is TRBJ2-7; possibly TRBD1 for D (6 bases). The CDR3 runs 13 residues. V was trimmed by 5 bases and J by 3 bases, leaving 11 bases between them. Per the germline V gene, CDR1 is PRHDT and CDR2 is FYEKMQ (reference sequence). The CDR3 DNA is TGTGCCAGCAGCACCCAGGGGAGCTACGAGCAGTACTTC. Translated, it gives CASSTQGSYEQYF.

The rearrangement links TRBV27 to TRBJ2-7; D might be TRBD2 (6 bases). This CDR3 has 14 amino acids. V lost 5 bases to trimming and J lost 3 bases, with 14 bases between them. Germline V gene lookup returns CDR1 MNHEY and CDR2 SMNVEV (reference sequence). The CDR3 reads CASSPDGGFYEQYF. CDR3 DNA: TGTGCCAGCAGTCCTGACGGGGGTTTCTACGAGCAGTACTTC.

The rearrangement uses TRBV6-1 and TRBJ1-4; unclear D gene. The V gene lost 0 bases and the J gene lost 8 bases, with 16 bases spanning the gap. Germline CDR1 reads MNHNS; CDR2 reads SASEGT. CDR3 size: 16 residues. CDR3 DNA: TGTGCCAGCAGTGAAGCCCTATGGATGGGCGGGGAAAAACTGTTTTTT. Translation: CASSEALWMGGEKLFF.

V and J are TRBV20-1 and TRBJ1-2; 9 bases fit TRBD1. Looked up from germline, CDR1 is DFQATT and CDR2 is SNEGSKA (reference sequence). V lost 3 bases and J lost 7; bases outside the gene matches: 9. The CDR3 runs 14 residues. DNA of the CDR3: TGCAGTGCTAGTCCCGGACAGGGGACGGCTGGCTACACCTTC. Encoded protein: CSASPGQGTAGYTF.

A single count supports this clone. The CDR3 bases are TGTGCCAGCAATCAGGCAGAAGAGACCCAGTACTTC. It yields the protein CASNQAEETQYF. V gene TRBV2 combines with J gene TRBJ2-5; D gene ambiguous. The germline V gene encodes CDR1 SNHLY and CDR2 FYNNEI. V dropped 7 bases and J dropped 3 bases, with 9 bases sitting between them. This CDR3 is built from 12 residues.

The chain recombines TRBV5-1 with TRBJ2-3; TRBD2 matches at 9 bases. This CDR3 contains 16 residues. The V gene end was trimmed by 5 bases and the J gene end by 1 base; junction bases not matched to a gene: 8. The germline gives CDR1 SGHRS, CDR2 YFSETQ. The CDR3 DNA reads as TGCGCCAGCAGGGCCATAGCGGGAGAAGGCACAGATACGCAGTATTTT. The encoded protein is CASRAIAGEGTDTQYF.

V gene TRBV6-5 combines with J gene TRBJ1-1; no clear D gene. CDR3 length: 15 residues. Germline CDR1 and CDR2: MNHEY and SVGAGI. The V gene lost 5 bases and the J gene lost 6 bases, with 19 bases spanning the gap. CDR3 DNA sequence: TGTGCCAGCAGTAAACGAGACAAGCCCCATGCTGAAGCTTTCTTT. It yields the protein CASSKRDKPHAEAFF.

The chain links TRBV14 to TRBJ2-2; D gene unclear. Germline assignment: CDR1 SGHDN and CDR2 FVKESK. Trimming left V 4 bases short and J 5 bases short, with 8 bases between. The CDR3 runs to 13 residues. CDR3 DNA: TGTGCCAGCAGCCCCCGGTCGACCGGGGAGCTGTTTTTT. Its translation: CASSPRSTGELFF.

As for this clone: At the DNA level, this CDR3 is encoded by other sequences in the same sample as well. The gene calls are TRBV5-1 and TRBJ2-5; TRBD1 aligns across 9 bases. Trimming at V came to 0 bases and at J to 2 bases, leaving 2 bases not matched to a gene. The germline V gene encodes CDR1 SGHRS and CDR2 YFSETQ. The CDR3 has 15 residues. The CDR3 DNA sequence: TGCGCCAGCAGCTTGGAGGGACAGGGACAAGAGACCCAGTACTTC. As protein: CASSLEGQGQETQYF.

The chain uses TRBV28 and TRBJ2-5, with D unresolved. This CDR3 spans 12 amino acids. V shed 2 bases and J shed 5 bases, with 6 bases lying between them. CDR1 is MDHEN and CDR2 is SYDVKM in the germline V gene. CDR3 loop: CASSLRSETQYF. The CDR3 DNA sequence: TGTGCCAGCAGTTTACGGTCGGAGACCCAGTACTTC.

This clone was picked up a small number of times. The V call is TRBV5-1, the J call TRBJ1-6; no clear D. Germline CDR1 reads SGHRS; CDR2 reads YFSETQ. With 4 bases removed from V and 9 bases from J, the gap between germline ends came to 11 bases. CDR3 length: 13 residues. The CDR3: CASSTTRGSPLHF. CDR3 sequence (DNA): TGCGCCAGCAGCACAACACGGGGTTCACCCCTCCACTTT.

This chain connects TRBV4-1 to TRBJ1-5, with 12 bases lining up with TRBD1. The J segment lost 4 bases and the V segment lost 2 bases, leaving 9 bases of the junction unmatched. Germline V CDR1 and CDR2: MGHRA, YSYEKL. The CDR3 sequence is 18 residues long. CDR3 bases: TGCGCCAGCAGCCAATACAAAACGGGACAGGGGGCGAATCAGCCCCAGCATTTT. This encodes CASSQYKTGQGANQPQHF.

CDR3 sequence: CAISQDRGLLDTQYF. The CDR3 DNA reads as TGTGCCATCAGTCAGGACAGGGGGCTATTGGATACGCAGTATTTT. The chain employs TRBV10-3 and TRBJ2-3; the match to TRBD1 covers 11 bases. Trimming removed 5 bases from V and 6 bases from J; junction bases left unmatched: 7. CDR1 and CDR2 from the germline V gene are ENHRY and SYGVKD. The CDR3 length is 15 residues.

This rearrangement joins TRBV10-2 to TRBJ2-7, with 9 bases lining up with TRBD1. CDR3 size: 14 residues. Germline trimming cut 6 bases from V and 3 bases from J; bases unmatched to any gene: 6. Germline V lookup: CDR1 WSHSY, CDR2 SAAADI. CDR3 coding DNA: TGCGCCAGCAGCGAGGGACAGGGAGGCTACGAGCAGTACTTC. Translated: CASSEGQGGYEQYF.

The V call is TRBV21-1, the J call TRBJ1-2; the D call TRBD1 from the table was never checked on the DNA. TRBV21-1 is given as a pseudogene. CDR3 length: 14 amino acids. The CDR3 loop is CASSKPGAGYGYTF. For the CDR3, the DNA is TGTGCCAGCAGCAAGCCAGGGGCAGGATATGGCTACACCTTC.

DNA for the CDR3: TGTGCCAGCAGTGACCCTACTAGCGGGGGGGACCAAGAGACCCAGTACTTC. Translation gives CASSDPTSGGDQETQYF. The chain carries TRBV6-1 and TRBJ2-5; the match to TRBD2 covers 13 bases. Losses at the gene ends were 3 bases for V and 0 bases for J; bases not matched to a gene: 4. CDR3 length: 17 amino acids. CDR1 and CDR2 from the germline V gene are MNHNS and SASEGT.

The gene calls are TRBV6-4 and TRBJ2-2; D gene ambiguous. This CDR3 has 14 residues. The germline V gene has CDR1 MRHNA and CDR2 SNTAGT. V dropped 3 bases and J dropped 3 bases, with 8 bases sitting between them. CDR3 amino acids: CASSEQTYTGELFF. CDR3 sequence (DNA): TGTGCCAGCAGTGAACAGACCTACACCGGGGAGCTGTTTTTT.

The chain recombines TRBV28 with TRBJ2-7, with a weak D call TRBD1 (5 bases). The germline V gene has CDR1 MDHEN and CDR2 SYDVKM. Trimming cost V 6 bases and J 3 bases, with 9 bases left between them. The CDR3 has 12 amino acids. The DNA for the CDR3 is TGTGCCAGCAGGGACCAGGGCTACGAGCAGTACTTC. Protein product: CASRDQGYEQYF.

V and J are TRBV14 and TRBJ2-4; D is unclear. The CDR3 consists of 17 residues. The V end was cut by 2 bases, the J end by 0 bases, with 14 bases between. CDR1 is SGHDN and CDR2 is FVKESK in the germline V gene. The CDR3 nucleotides read TGTGCCAGCAGCCAATCCGGGTCCATGTTAGCCAAAAACATTCAGTACTTC. Its protein product is CASSQSGSMLAKNIQYF.

The chain has TRBV7-8 and TRBJ2-5; possibly TRBD2 for D (5 bases). CDR1 and CDR2 (germline): SGHVS, FQNEAQ. The CDR3 covers 14 residues. Trimming took 3 bases from V and 0 from J, leaving 8 bases between them. This CDR3 is CASSFRRYQETQYF. The CDR3, as DNA: TGTGCCAGCAGCTTTCGGAGGTACCAAGAGACCCAGTACTTC.

The chain joins TRBV29-1 to TRBJ1-2, with TRBD1 as a possible D gene (5 bases). Germline V gene sequence: CDR1 SQVTM, CDR2 ANQGSEA. Trimming took 0 bases from V and 4 from J, leaving 12 bases between them. CDR3 length: 14 residues. The CDR3 region is CSVEDLETAYGYTF. CDR3 nucleotide sequence: TGCAGCGTTGAAGATCTTGAGACAGCCTATGGCTACACCTTC.

The J gene is TRBJ2-7, the V gene TRBV9, with 10 bases aligning to TRBD2. V lost 2 bases, J lost 1 base, and 6 bases stayed unmatched. The CDR3 extends over 16 amino acids. Germline values: CDR1 SGDLS, CDR2 YYNGEE. The DNA of the CDR3 is TGTGCCAGCAGCGTGAGTGGAGCGGGGGGGTCCTACGAGCAGTACTTC. The encoded protein is CASSVSGAGGSYEQYF.

The gene calls are TRBV28 and TRBJ2-7; unclear D gene. V lost 6 bases and J lost 0, with 21 bases in between. Germline CDR1 MDHEN, CDR2 SYDVKM. The CDR3 extends over 17 amino acids. The CDR3 sequence is CASSTQVPIIRSYEQYF. CDR3 bases: TGTGCCAGCAGCACTCAAGTCCCGATCATCCGCTCCTACGAGCAGTACTTC. The whole variable domain, remainder taken from reference TRBV28 and TRBJ2-7, is DVKVTQSSRYLVKRTGEKVFLECVQDMDHENMFWYRQDPGLGLRLIYFSYDVKMKEKGDIPEGYSVSREKKERFSLILESASTNQTSMYLCASSTQVPIIRSYEQYFGPGTRLTVT.

The chain recombines TRBV29-1 with TRBJ1-1; possibly TRBD1 for D (6 bases). The CDR3 covers 14 residues. Trimming removed 3 bases at V and 4 bases at J, with 15 bases between. Germline-derived CDR1 and CDR2 are SQVTM and ANQGSEA. In DNA form, the CDR3 reads TGCAGCGTTGACAAGGGGGGGATCGGCACTGAAGCTTTCTTT. Protein product: CSVDKGGIGTEAFF.